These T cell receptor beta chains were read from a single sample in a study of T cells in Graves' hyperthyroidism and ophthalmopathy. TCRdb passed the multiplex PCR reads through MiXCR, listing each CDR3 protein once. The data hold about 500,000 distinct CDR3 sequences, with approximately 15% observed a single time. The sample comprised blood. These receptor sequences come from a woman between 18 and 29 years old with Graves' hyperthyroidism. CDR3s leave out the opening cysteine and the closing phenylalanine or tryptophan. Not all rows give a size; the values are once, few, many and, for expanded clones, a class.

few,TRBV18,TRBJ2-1,ASSPPLPRTRGSYNEQF
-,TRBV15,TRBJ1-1,ATSRDSGEAF
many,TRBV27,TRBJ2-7,ASSLWGSRYEQY
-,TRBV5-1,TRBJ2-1,ASSLVRGLAGEGSYNEQF
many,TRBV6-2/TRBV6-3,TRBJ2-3,ASSYRATDTQY
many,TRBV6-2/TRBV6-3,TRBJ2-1,ASSGTTSYNEQF
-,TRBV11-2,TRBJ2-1,ASSLDPRENEQF
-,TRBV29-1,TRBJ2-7,SAASELYEQY
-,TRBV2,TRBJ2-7,ASSGGDEQY
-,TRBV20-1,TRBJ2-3,SALTSGGSTDTQY
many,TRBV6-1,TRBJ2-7,ASSWGTSDSYEQY
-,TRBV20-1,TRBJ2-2,SARPGAVTGELF
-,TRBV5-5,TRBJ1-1,ASSLDVGYTEAF
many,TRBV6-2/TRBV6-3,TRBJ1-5,ASSLDSSNQPQH
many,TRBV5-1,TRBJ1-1,ASNSGGAGKAF
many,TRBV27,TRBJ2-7,ASSLRPVRNSYEQY
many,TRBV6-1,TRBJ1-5,ASSNRGNNQPQH
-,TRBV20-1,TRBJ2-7,SARSPDEGRVYEQY
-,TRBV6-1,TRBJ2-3,ASRATLAGGPDTQY
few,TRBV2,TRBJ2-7,ASSDASGGFSSYEQY
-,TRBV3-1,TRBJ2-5,ASSQVGSVLQETQY
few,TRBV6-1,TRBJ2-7,ASSGTSGGAYEQY
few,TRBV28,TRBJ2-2,ASSLSRAYTGELF
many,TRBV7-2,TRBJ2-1,ASSLSPRGDPWEQF
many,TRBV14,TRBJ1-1,ASSDRGGYTEAF
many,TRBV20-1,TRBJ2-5,SASGGGGETQY
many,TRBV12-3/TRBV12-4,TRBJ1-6,ASSPRGEAYNSPLH
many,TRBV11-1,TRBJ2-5,ASSFTGLQETQY
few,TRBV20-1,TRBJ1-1,SASEQTGNTEAF
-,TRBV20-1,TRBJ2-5,SVGRGGRETQY
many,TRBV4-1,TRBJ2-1,ASSQTRAGGLYNEQF
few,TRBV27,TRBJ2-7,ASSSPGQGIYEQY
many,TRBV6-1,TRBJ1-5,ASRDTGRNQPQH
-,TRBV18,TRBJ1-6,ASSPDSSLSYNSPLH
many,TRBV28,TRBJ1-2,ASSTRRGNYGYT
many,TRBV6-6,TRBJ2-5,ASSYSAGLASAQETQY
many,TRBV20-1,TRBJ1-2,SATRQDYGYT
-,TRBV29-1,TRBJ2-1,SVEDRLSDNEQF
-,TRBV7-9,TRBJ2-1,ASSLAPWGYNEQF
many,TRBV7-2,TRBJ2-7,ASSLAVGENYEQY
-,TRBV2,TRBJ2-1,ASTDTPYNEQF
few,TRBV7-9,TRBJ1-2,ASSDGTGIGGYT
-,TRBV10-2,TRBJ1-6,ASSESGTGSNSPLH